Each of the 22 T cell receptor beta chains below was sequenced from the same sample in a study of blood T cell repertoires in COVID-19. Assay: immunoSEQ multiplex PCR; the TCRdb copy retains only in-frame clones and omits some. The table shows roughly 28,000 clones, with roughly 89% occurring only once. The specimen was peripheral blood. These receptors were obtained from a man in his sixties or seventies with active COVID-19.

This chain links TRBV27 with TRBJ2-7, with 9 bases identical to TRBD1. This CDR3 region has 14 residues. V dropped 7 bases and J dropped 4; count of bases not matched to a gene: 8. The germline gives CDR1 MNHEY, CDR2 SMNVEV (reference sequence). The CDR3 DNA is TGTGCCAGCACCCTCAGGGGACAGGGTTACGAGCAGTACTTC. Translating it yields CASTLRGQGYEQYF.

This chain links TRBV5-1 with TRBJ2-3; TRBD2 matches 7 bases. The CDR3 length is 16 residues. CDR1 SGHRS and CDR2 YFSETQ come from the germline V gene. The trim removed 4 bases at V and 5 bases at J, leaving 13 bases unmatched. The CDR3 is CASSQTGGGVVDTQYF. The CDR3 DNA reads TGCGCCAGCAGCCAAACCGGCGGGGGAGTCGTAGATACGCAGTATTTT.

The chain employs TRBV10-3 and TRBJ2-7; D is perhaps TRBD1 (5 bases). Trimming removed 6 bases from V and 7 bases from J, with 16 bases in between. The CDR3 has 13 residues. Looked up from germline, CDR1 is ENHRY and CDR2 is SYGVKD. The CDR3 protein is CAIRWQGATEQYF. The CDR3 region has the DNA TGTGCCATCAGGTGGCAGGGTGCCACTGAGCAGTACTTC.

This chain joins TRBV9 and TRBJ2-3, with TRBD2 matching 8 bases. There are 16 residues in the CDR3. The germline CDR1 and CDR2 sequences are SGDLS and YYNGEE. V was clipped by 4 bases and J by 4 bases; unmatched bases: 11. In DNA form, the CDR3 reads TGTGCCAGCAGCCCACGCCCAGCGGGGGAGGCAGATACGCAGTATTTT. Amino acid sequence: CASSPRPAGEADTQYF.

The J gene is TRBJ1-2, the V gene TRBV5-4; tentatively, D is TRBD1 (6 bases). The CDR3 is 13 residues long. V was cut by 0 bases and J by 8 bases, with 11 bases left in between. Germline loops: CDR1 SGHNT, CDR2 YYREEE (reference sequence). The DNA of the CDR3 is TGTGCCAGCAGCTTGGACAGGGTTATAGGCTACACCTTC. It translates to CASSLDRVIGYTF. The full variable domain, with the rest looked up from reference TRBV5-4 and TRBJ1-2, is ETGVTQSPTHLIKTRGQQVTLRCSSQSGHNTVSWYQQALGQGPQFIFQYYREEENGRGNFPPRFSGLQFPNYSSELNVNALELDDSALYLCASSLDRVIGYTFGSGTRLTVV.

DNA of the CDR3: TGTGCCAGCACCCCTGGCAGGGGGCGCGTCTATGGCTACACCTTC. Translated, it gives CASTPGRGRVYGYTF. The chain joins TRBV6-2 or TRBV6-3 to TRBJ1-2; 8 bases fit TRBD1. Germline-derived CDR1 and CDR2 are MNHEY and SVGEGT. The V and J ends lost 7 bases and 4 bases, in that order; junction bases with no gene match: 11. The CDR3 has 15 residues.

The V gene is TRBV29-1, the J gene TRBJ2-5, with D perhaps TRBD2 (7 bases). V was clipped by 0 bases and J by 5 bases, with 19 bases between them. This CDR3 has 16 residues. Per the germline V gene, CDR1 is SQVTM and CDR2 is ANQGSEA. CDR3 loop: CSVEDATARGGETQYF. In DNA, the CDR3 is TGCAGCGTTGAAGATGCCACTGCCAGGGGAGGGGAGACCCAGTACTTC.

Only one count was recorded for this clone. A junction boundary mismatches the germline segment, possibly from a read error. The CDR3 region is CASSQSATYGQYF. The CDR3 bases are TGCGCCAGCAGCCAGTCCGCCACCTACGGGCAGTACTTC. The chain employs TRBV4-1 and TRBJ2-7; D is ambiguous. Germline values: CDR1 MGHRA, CDR2 YSYEKL. There are 13 residues in the CDR3.

The V call is TRBV14, the J call TRBJ2-3; tentative D call: TRBD2 (6 bases). V shed 5 bases and J shed 1 base, with 13 bases lying between them. In germline, CDR1 is SGHDN, CDR2 FVKESK. CDR3 length: 15 amino acids. The CDR3 loop is CASSSRRAGTDTQYF. The DNA of the CDR3 is TGTGCCAGCAGCTCAAGGAGGGCTGGCACAGATACGCAGTATTTT.

The chain is built from TRBV5-6 and TRBJ1-5; no definite D call. Germline CDR1 and CDR2: SGHDT and YYEEEE. The CDR3 has 13 residues. Trimming shortened V by 0 bases and J by 4 bases, and 5 bases separated the two germline ends. The chain's CDR3 is CASSLGPNQPQHF. In DNA form, the CDR3 reads TGTGCCAGCAGCTTGGGGCCGAATCAGCCCCAGCATTTT.

This clone was detected only a few times. V gene TRBV18 combines with J gene TRBJ2-5; TRBD1 might be the D (6 bases). V gave up 5 bases and J gave up 0 bases, with 7 bases separating them. CDR1 KGHSH and CDR2 LQKENI come from the germline V gene. CDR3 length: 13 amino acids. The chain's CDR3 is CASSTGYQETQYF. The CDR3 region has the DNA TGTGCCAGCTCAACAGGGTACCAAGAGACCCAGTACTTC.

This clone was detected once. The chain recombines TRBV28 with TRBJ1-6, with 7 nucleotides matching TRBD1. After removal of 11 bases from V and 0 bases from J, the junction contained 4 bases not matched to a gene. CDR1 MDHEN and CDR2 SYDVKM come from the germline V gene. This CDR3 is 14 amino acids long. The CDR3 region has the DNA TGTGCCTCAAGGGGGCGCTCCTATAATTCACCCCTCCACTTT. Translation gives CASRGRSYNSPLHF.

The V gene is TRBV7-3, the J gene TRBJ1-3, with 9 bases fitting TRBD1. Looked up from germline, CDR1 is SGHTA and CDR2 is FQGTGA. CDR3 length equals 16 residues. Germline trimming cut 6 bases from V and 2 bases from J; bases unmatched to any gene: 8. CDR3 DNA sequence: TGTGCCAGCAGTTCGACCGGGACAGGGACTGGAAACACCATATATTTT. Protein product: CASSSTGTGTGNTIYF.

This CDR3 reads CASSSRDQPQHF. The DNA for the CDR3 is TGTGCCAGCAGCTCCAGGGATCAGCCCCAGCATTTT. The chain couples TRBV5-4 to TRBJ1-5; possibly TRBD1 for D (5 bases). The V end was cut by 3 bases, the J end by 5 bases, with 6 bases between. CDR1 is SGHNT and CDR2 is YYREEE in the germline V gene (reference sequence). The CDR3 spans 12 residues. Filled out from reference TRBV5-4 and TRBJ1-5, the complete variable domain reads ETGVTQSPTHLIKTRGQQVTLRCSSQSGHNTVSWYQQALGQGPQFIFQYYREEENGRGNFPPRFSGLQFPNYSSELNVNALELDDSALYLCASSSRDQPQHFGDGTRLSIL.

The chain recombines TRBV7-3 with TRBJ2-5, with D possibly being TRBD2 (5 bases). Per the germline V gene, CDR1 is SGHTA and CDR2 is FQGTGA. V was trimmed by 5 bases and J by 4 bases, leaving 14 bases between them. This CDR3 is 14 amino acids long. For the CDR3, the DNA is TGTGCCAGCAGCCCCCGGGGTGGTTCAGAGACCCAGTACTTC. Translating it yields CASSPRGGSETQYF.

The V gene is TRBV2, the J gene TRBJ2-7; perhaps TRBD1 as D (5 bases). V lost 5 bases and J 2 bases, leaving 13 bases between the germline ends. Germline values: CDR1 SNHLY, CDR2 FYNNEI. The CDR3 sequence is 14 residues long. CDR3 bases: TGTGCCAGCAGTCATCAGGGATCTCCCTACGAGCAGTACTTC. It translates to CASSHQGSPYEQYF.

The rearrangement joins TRBV14 to TRBJ1-2; D gene uncertain. V was trimmed by 2 bases and J by 4 bases, leaving 8 bases between them. The CDR3 spans 13 residues. Per germline, CDR1 SGHDN and CDR2 FVKESK. The chain's CDR3 is CASSQSQRYGYTF. The CDR3 bases are TGTGCCAGCAGCCAAAGCCAGCGCTATGGCTACACCTTC.

This clone came up once. V and J are TRBV24-1 and TRBJ2-3; 9 bases match TRBD1. CDR1 and CDR2 from the germline V gene are KGHDR and SFDVKD. There are 17 residues in the CDR3. V gave up 4 bases and J gave up 4 bases; unmatched junction bases: 11. CDR3 region: CATSDQEVGQGSDTQYF. The CDR3 nucleotides are TGTGCCACCAGTGACCAGGAGGTTGGACAGGGGTCAGATACGCAGTATTTT.

This clone was seen a single time. The gene calls are TRBV30 and TRBJ1-2; the D gene is possibly TRBD1 (6 bases). CDR1 is GTSNPN, CDR2 SVGIG, per germline (reference sequence). The CDR3 is made up of 14 amino acids. V was cut by 5 bases and J by 1 base, with 14 bases left in between. CDR3 DNA: TGTGCCTGGGGCCGACAGGTCCTTAACTATGGCTACACCTTC. Its translation: CAWGRQVLNYGYTF.

The CDR3 region has the DNA TGTGCCAGCAGCAAGTCGTCCAGGGGGGACACTGAAGCTTTCTTT. Translated: CASSKSSRGDTEAFF. The chain links TRBV7-9 to TRBJ1-1; TRBD1 matches 7 bases. The CDR3 runs to 15 residues. CDR1 is SEHNR, CDR2 FQNEAQ, per germline (reference sequence). Trimming removed 5 bases from V and 3 bases from J; junction bases left unmatched: 9. Combining the CDR3 with reference TRBV7-9 and TRBJ1-1 gives the whole variable domain DTGVSQNPRHKITKRGQNVTFRCDPISEHNRLYWYRQTLGQGPEFLTYFQNEAQLEKSRLLSDRFSAERPKGSFSTLEIQRTEQGDSAMYLCASSKSSRGDTEAFFGQGTRLTVV.

The rearrangement uses TRBV19 and TRBJ1-5, with D hard to call. V was cut by 3 bases and J by 5 bases, with 8 bases left in between. This CDR3 is 13 amino acids long. Per germline, CDR1 LNHDA and CDR2 SQIVND (reference sequence). CDR3 bases: TGTGCCAGTAGTATTTGGAGGTATCAGCCCCAGCATTTT. It is translated as CASSIWRYQPQHF.

This rearrangement joins TRBV5-1 to TRBJ2-5; the D is unclear. CDR1 is SGHRS, CDR2 YFSETQ, per germline. The CDR3 consists of 13 residues. The V end lost 4 bases, the J end lost 4 bases, and 11 bases lay between the germline ends. The CDR3 loop reads CASSPEPRETQYF. Written as DNA, the CDR3 is TGCGCCAGCAGCCCCGAACCTAGAGAGACCCAGTACTTC. Based on the CDR3 plus reference TRBV5-1 and TRBJ2-5, the full variable domain is KAGVTQTPRYLIKTRGQQVTLSCSPISGHRSVSWYQQTPGQGLQFLFEYFSETQRNKGNFPGRFSGRQFSNSRSEMNVSTLELGDSALYLCASSPEPRETQYFGPGTRLLVL.